The 32 T cell receptor beta chains below all came from one sample that was sequenced in a study of blood T cell repertoires in COVID-19. The method was immunoSEQ multiplex PCR; TCRdb's version includes in-frame clones alone and lacks a portion of them. Among some 180,000 clones listed, around 79% were seen once. The sequenced sample was peripheral blood. The receptors here all came from a woman aged 40 to 55 with COVID-19, enrolled during active disease.

V is TRBV21-1 and J is TRBJ1-2; the table's D call, TRBD1, has no DNA check behind it. TRBV21-1 is a listed pseudogene. The CDR3 loop spans 15 amino acids. This CDR3 reads CASSTDRRANYGYTF. In nucleotides, the CDR3 is TGTGCCAGCAGCACCGACAGGCGAGCTAACTATGGCTACACCTTC.

This clone was observed a few times. The V and J genes are TRBV9 and TRBJ1-2, with D possibly TRBD1 on 5 matching bases. V dropped 0 bases and J dropped 4 bases, with 16 bases sitting between them. The CDR3 spans 16 residues. Per the germline V gene, CDR1 is SGDLS and CDR2 is YYNGEE. CDR3 DNA: TGTGCCAGCAGCGTAGGTGTCCGGGGGATGAGCTATGGCTACACCTTC. Residues: CASSVGVRGMSYGYTF.

J is TRBJ2-5 and V is TRBV7-2, with 8 bases identical to TRBD1. Germline values: CDR1 SGHTA, CDR2 FQGNSA. V lost 4 bases to trimming and J lost 3 bases; unmatched junction nucleotides: 7. The CDR3 loop spans 15 amino acids. The CDR3 region is CASSSPDRVEETQYF. The CDR3 bases are TGTGCCAGCAGCTCCCCGGACAGGGTAGAAGAGACCCAGTACTTC.

The chain carries TRBV9 and TRBJ2-3; D possibly corresponds to TRBD1 (7 bases). Trimming cost V 0 bases and J 14 bases, with 13 bases left between them. CDR1 and CDR2 (germline): SGDLS, YYNGEE. This CDR3 has 12 amino acids. This CDR3 reads CASSVEEGAMYF. The CDR3 bases are TGTGCCAGCAGCGTAGAGGAGGGGGCCATGTATTTT.

Only a few counts were recorded for this clone. The chain couples TRBV7-3 to TRBJ2-2; 10 positions match TRBD1. The CDR3 contains 15 residues. V lost 4 bases to trimming and J lost 6 bases; unmatched junction nucleotides: 5. CDR1 is SGHTA, CDR2 FQGTGA, per germline. The CDR3 nucleotides are TGTGCCAGCAGCTCCGGGACAGGGGTACCCGGGGAGCTGTTTTTT. Its protein is CASSSGTGVPGELFF.

This clone appeared once. The CDR3 region has the DNA TGTGCCAGCAGCTGGACTAGCGGGAGGTCGAGCTCCTACAATGAGCAGTTCTTC. Protein product: CASSWTSGRSSSYNEQFF. The chain employs TRBV5-6 and TRBJ2-1; 14 bases map to TRBD2. This CDR3 has 18 residues. Germline lookup yields CDR1 SGHDT and CDR2 YYEEEE. V lost 3 bases and J lost 0; bases outside the gene matches: 5.

V gene TRBV6-2 or TRBV6-3 combines with J gene TRBJ2-5; 7 bases are a match to TRBD1. With 4 bases clipped from V and 6 bases from J, the junction kept 11 bases outside the gene matches. Germline lookup yields CDR1 MNHEY and CDR2 SVGEGT. The CDR3 totals 15 residues. The CDR3 nucleotides read TGTGCCAGCAGTTTGCCCGGGACAGTCAAAAAGACCCAGTACTTC. Amino acids: CASSLPGTVKKTQYF.

The chain recombines TRBV25-1 with TRBJ2-2; the D is unclear. CDR1 MGHDK and CDR2 SYGVNS come from the germline V gene. The CDR3 contains 14 residues. Deletions cut 4 bases from V and 1 base from J, with 7 bases between. CDR3 residues: CASSALGNTGELFF. In nucleotides, the CDR3 is TGTGCCAGCAGTGCTCTAGGGAACACCGGGGAGCTGTTTTTT.

This chain links TRBV23-1 with TRBJ2-3; D might be TRBD2 (6 bases). TRBV23-1 is sorted into the ORF group, with uncertain function. This CDR3 has 14 amino acids. With 0 bases removed from V and 3 bases from J, the gap between germline ends came to 7 bases. CDR3 bases: TGCGCCAGCAGTCAATCCGCGGGAACAGATACGCAGTATTTT. Translation gives CASSQSAGTDTQYF.

The chain employs TRBV6-5 and TRBJ2-1; 11 bases map to TRBD2. The CDR3 contains 13 residues. Trimming took 6 bases from V and 7 from J; bases not matched to a gene: 2. Germline V gene sequence: CDR1 MNHEY, CDR2 SVGAGI. The CDR3 spells CASRTSGTNEQFF. DNA of the CDR3: TGTGCCAGCAGGACTAGCGGGACGAATGAGCAGTTCTTC.

V is TRBV29-1 and J is TRBJ2-3, with 10 bases that match TRBD2. V gave up 4 bases and J gave up 5 bases; unmatched junction bases: 0. Per the germline V gene, CDR1 is SQVTM and CDR2 is ANQGSEA. CDR3 length equals 12 residues. In DNA, the CDR3 is TGCAGCGTTGGGACTAGCGGAGATACGCAGTATTTT. Protein: CSVGTSGDTQYF.

The V and J genes are TRBV16 and TRBJ1-2; 7 bases are a match to TRBD1. J lost 5 bases, V lost 2 bases, and 11 bases had no gene match. CDR3 size: 16 residues. Germline V gene data show CDR1 as KGHSY and CDR2 as FQNENV. The CDR3 sequence is CASSQGKGAITYGYTF. CDR3 sequence (DNA): TGTGCCAGCAGCCAAGGGAAGGGGGCAATTACGTATGGCTACACCTTC.

The CDR3 loop is CASSLRLAGGREQFF. For the CDR3, the DNA is TGTGCCAGCAGCTTACGGCTAGCGGGGGGGCGGGAGCAGTTCTTC. This chain connects TRBV7-2 to TRBJ2-1; TRBD2 aligns across 12 bases. Germline V gene lookup returns CDR1 SGHTA and CDR2 FQGNSA. The CDR3 spans 15 residues. The junction had 6 bases not matched to a gene; V was cut back by 2 bases and J by 10 bases.

This chain connects TRBV5-4 to TRBJ1-6; 9 bases line up with TRBD1. The CDR3 has 20 amino acids. Germline lookup yields CDR1 SGHNT and CDR2 YYREEE (reference sequence). V gave up 0 bases and J gave up 2 bases; unmatched junction bases: 12. In DNA form, the CDR3 reads TGTGCCAGCAGCTTGGTCTTCGACAGGGGGGTAGGAGCCTATAATTCACCCCTCCACTTT. This translates into CASSLVFDRGVGAYNSPLHF. Filled out from reference TRBV5-4 and TRBJ1-6, the complete variable domain reads ETGVTQSPTHLIKTRGQQVTLRCSSQSGHNTVSWYQQALGQGPQFIFQYYREEENGRGNFPPRFSGLQFPNYSSELNVNALELDDSALYLCASSLVFDRGVGAYNSPLHFGNGTRLTVT.

This chain joins TRBV7-2 and TRBJ2-7, with D maybe TRBD2 (5 bases). Trimming cost V 5 bases and J 0 bases, with 14 bases left between them. Per the germline V gene, CDR1 is SGHTA and CDR2 is FQGNSA. The CDR3 covers 15 residues. The CDR3 sequence is CASSLSRGSSYEQYF. The CDR3 DNA reads as TGTGCCAGCAGCCTTTCCCGGGGTAGCTCCTACGAGCAGTACTTC.

This chain connects TRBV10-2 to TRBJ2-6, with D unresolved. This CDR3 spans 17 amino acids. The germline gives CDR1 WSHSY, CDR2 SAAADI. The V gene lost 7 bases and the J gene lost 1 base, with 17 bases spanning the gap. In nucleotides, the CDR3 is TGCGCCAGCAAAATCGACCTCTCGAGGTCTGGGGCCAACGTCCTGACTTTC. It encodes CASKIDLSRSGANVLTF.

The sample holds a few counts of this clone. This chain joins TRBV4-2 and TRBJ1-1; D not resolved. The germline V and J ends were trimmed by 0 bases and 1 base, with 9 bases remaining between them. In germline, CDR1 is LGHNA, CDR2 YNFKEQ. The CDR3 covers 15 residues. The CDR3, as DNA: TGTGCCAGCAGCCAAGAAATGTGGGCGAACACTGAAGCTTTCTTT. Its translation is CASSQEMWANTEAFF.

This sequence joins TRBV12-3 or TRBV12-4 and TRBJ2-1; TRBD1 matches at 8 bases. The CDR3 covers 12 residues. J was trimmed by 7 bases and V by 8 bases; bases with no gene match: 4. The CDR3 DNA reads TGTGCCAGCCTACGGACAGGGAATGAGCAGTTCTTC. Its protein is CASLRTGNEQFF.

The V call is TRBV19, the J call TRBJ1-1, with TRBD1 matching over 9 bases. V gave up 9 bases and J gave up 2 bases; unmatched junction bases: 7. Germline CDR1 and CDR2: LNHDA and SQIVND (reference sequence). There are 14 residues in the CDR3. In nucleotides, the CDR3 is TGTGCCAGCCGGGCGGGACAGGGAAACACTGAAGCTTTCTTT. This gives the protein CASRAGQGNTEAFF. The whole variable domain, remainder taken from reference TRBV19 and TRBJ1-1, is DGGITQSPKYLFRKEGQNVTLSCEQNLNHDAMYWYRQDPGQGLRLIYYSQIVNDFQKGDIAEGYSVSREKKESFPLTVTSAQKNPTAFYLCASRAGQGNTEAFFGQGTRLTVV.

J is TRBJ1-2 and V is TRBV7-2; 9 bases map to TRBD1. The CDR3 consists of 18 residues. V trimming: 3 bases; J trimming: 7 bases; junction bases outside the gene matches: 18. The germline V gene encodes CDR1 SGHTA and CDR2 FQGNSA. The CDR3: CASSFGTGSGRTLGGYTF. DNA for the CDR3: TGTGCCAGCAGCTTCGGGACAGGGTCAGGTCGGACTTTGGGTGGCTACACCTTC.

The chain recombines TRBV6-5 with TRBJ2-2; TRBD2 is a possible D gene (6 bases). Germline V lookup: CDR1 MNHEY, CDR2 SVGAGI. The length of the CDR3 is 14 residues. The V and J ends lost 6 bases and 5 bases respectively, with 13 bases between them. The CDR3 nucleotides read TGTGCCAGCAGATCCGCCGCGGGGACCGGGGAGCTGTTTTTT. The encoded protein is CASRSAAGTGELFF.

This clone has just a few counts. V gene TRBV12-3 or TRBV12-4 combines with J gene TRBJ1-2; D not resolved. Trimming stripped 2 bases from V and 5 bases from J, with 6 bases between. The CDR3 runs 12 residues. The CDR3 loop is CASSLSQYGYTF. The CDR3 DNA reads as TGTGCCAGCAGTTTAAGCCAATATGGCTACACCTTC.

The chain's CDR3 is CASSYSPYEQYF. CDR3 coding DNA: TGTGCCAGCAGCTACAGCCCCTACGAGCAGTACTTC. The gene calls are TRBV2 and TRBJ2-7; D unresolved. Trimming took 6 bases from V and 2 from J, leaving 8 bases between them. Germline V gene data show CDR1 as SNHLY and CDR2 as FYNNEI. The CDR3 runs to 12 residues.

This clone was seen only a few times. The rearrangement links TRBV6-6 to TRBJ1-5; 9 bases are a match to TRBD1. The J segment lost 9 bases and the V segment lost 6 bases, leaving 9 bases of the junction unmatched. The length of the CDR3 is 14 residues. Germline lookup yields CDR1 MNHNY and CDR2 SVGAGI (reference sequence). The CDR3 sequence: CASSPSTGGGPQHF. The CDR3 nucleotides read TGTGCCAGCAGCCCCTCGACAGGGGGGGGGCCCCAGCATTTT.

The CDR3 region is CASSVGLSGVTGELFF. The CDR3 region has the DNA TGTGCCAGCAGCGTAGGCCTATCGGGAGTCACCGGGGAGCTGTTTTTT. The chain joins TRBV9 to TRBJ2-2; D is perhaps TRBD2 (6 bases). V was pared by 0 bases and J by 4 bases, with 13 bases between. Looked up from germline, CDR1 is SGDLS and CDR2 is YYNGEE. The CDR3 length is 16 residues.

This chain joins TRBV12-5 and TRBJ2-5; 9 bases align to TRBD2. This CDR3 region has 13 residues. Per germline, CDR1 LGHNT and CDR2 FRNRAP. J lost 10 bases, V lost 2 bases, and 5 bases had no gene match. The CDR3 DNA is TGTGCTAGTGGTTTGTCCGCGGGGGGGAACCAGTACTTC. This sequence encodes CASGLSAGGNQYF.

The chain employs TRBV2 and TRBJ2-2; perhaps TRBD1 as D (6 bases). The CDR3 has 14 amino acids. The germline gives CDR1 SNHLY, CDR2 FYNNEI. Trimming took off 5 bases at V and 6 bases at J, with 13 bases between the two ends. The CDR3 spells CASSNRVAAGELFF. In nucleotides, the CDR3 is TGTGCCAGCAGTAACAGGGTCGCGGCCGGGGAGCTGTTTTTT.

The rearrangement joins TRBV7-6 to TRBJ2-7; 7 bases are shared with TRBD1. This CDR3 comprises 14 residues. In germline, CDR1 is SGHVS, CDR2 FNYEAQ. V lost 5 bases, J lost 1 base, and 5 bases stayed unmatched. This CDR3 is CASSKDRSSYEQYF. CDR3 sequence (DNA): TGTGCCAGCAGCAAGGACAGGTCATCCTACGAGCAGTACTTC.

The V and J genes are TRBV20-1 and TRBJ1-2, with D possibly TRBD1 on 5 matching bases. The ends were cut back, 3 bases at V and 8 bases at J, with 10 bases in the middle. This CDR3 has 11 residues. Germline CDR1 and CDR2: DFQATT and SNEGSKA (reference sequence). The CDR3 DNA is TGCAGTGCTAGCATCGGACACGGCTACACCTTC. Translating gives CSASIGHGYTF.

The chain joins TRBV5-5 to TRBJ1-2, with a tentative D call TRBD1 (5 bases). Germline CDR1 reads SGHKS; CDR2 reads YYEKEE (reference sequence). This CDR3 spans 13 amino acids. The V and J ends lost 4 bases and 8 bases respectively, with 15 bases between them. CDR3 nucleotides: TGTGCCAGCAGCACGAAGGGGTTTCAAGGCTACACCTTC. Translation: CASSTKGFQGYTF.

This clone has a handful of counts. The rearrangement links TRBV5-4 to TRBJ1-4; 8 bases map to TRBD1. V gave up 2 bases and J gave up 10 bases; unmatched junction bases: 10. The V gene's germline CDR1 is SGHNT and CDR2 YYREEE (reference sequence). This CDR3 spans 15 amino acids. CDR3 nucleotides: TGTGCCAGCAGCTTATCAGGGGGCATGAAAGGAAAACTGTTTTTT. It translates to CASSLSGGMKGKLFF.

The genes are TRBV4-1 and TRBJ1-4, with D possibly being TRBD1 (5 bases). The CDR3 contains 16 residues. Germline CDR1 and CDR2: MGHRA and YSYEKL. V was cut by 2 bases and J by 2 bases, with 12 bases left in between. Here the CDR3 DNA reads TGCGCCAGCAGCCAAAGATCGGGGGGTACTAATGAAAAACTGTTTTTT. Its translation: CASSQRSGGTNEKLFF.